What follows are 24 T cell receptor delta chains derived from one specimen sequenced in a study of Vγ9Vδ2 T cells in congenital toxoplasmosis. TRGC- and TRDC-specific primers primed one-tube template-switch reverse transcription to make cDNA. The TRGC primer design covered both constant genes, TRGC1 and TRGC2. TCRdb made new clone calls on the reads using CATT. The sample holds roughly 830 delta-chain clones, approximately 46% seen once. The specimen sequenced was gamma-delta T cells from blood. All receptors derive from a child under 10 years old born to a mother with Toxoplasma gondii infection during pregnancy, either congenitally infected or uninfected (not recorded which).

Concerning this clone itself: One junction end does not reproduce the germline sequence, and a read error may be involved. J is TRDJ3 and V is TRDV2, with 10 positions matching TRDD3. No J gene was available from TCRdb, and it was assigned here by a germline match of the DNA. Per the germline V gene, CDR1 is GEAIGNYY and CDR2 is EKD. This CDR3 region has 18 residues. In DNA, the CDR3 is TGTGCCTATGACACCGGGGGATACGCATCCTGGGGCACCCGACAGATGTTTTTC. Translating it yields CAYDTGGYASWGTRQMFF.

Points on this clone: Relative to the germline gene, one junction end is altered; a read error may explain this. Other DNA sequences in the same sample also yield this CDR3. This chain joins TRDV1 and TRDJ1; 11 bases agree with TRDD3. Germline matching of the DNA provided the J gene here, since TCRdb leaves it blank. The CDR3 loop spans 24 amino acids. Looked up from germline, CDR1 is TSWWSYY and CDR2 is QGS. CDR3 amino acids: CALGVSTRPAGGYLGGRPTDKLIF. The CDR3, as DNA: TGTGCCCTTGGGGTCTCCACCCGTCCAGCTGGGGGATACCTGGGCGGTCGGCCCACCGATAAACTCATCTTT.

This clone is large in the sample. The chain combines TRDV2 with TRDJ3; 10 positions match TRDD3. The CDR3 has 18 amino acids. Germline V gene sequence: CDR1 GEAIGNYY, CDR2 EKD. J lost 1 base, V lost 0 bases, and 2 bases had no gene match. Here the CDR3 reads CACDTGGYASWDTRQMFF. CDR3 DNA: TGTGCCTGTGACACCGGGGGATACGCATCCTGGGACACCCGACAGATGTTTTTC.

This clone appeared a few times. It differs at one base from a far larger clone, so likely a read error. The same CDR3 can be traced to other DNA sequences in this sample. The chain couples TRDV1 to TRDJ1, with 11 positions matching TRDD3. The CDR3 has 24 residues. Germline CDR1 TSWWSYY, CDR2 QGS. Trimming at V came to 4 bases and at J to 1 base, leaving 29 bases not matched to a gene. CDR3 sequence (DNA): TGTGCTCTTGGGGTCTCCACCCTTCCAGCTGGGGGATACCTGGGTGGTCGGCCCACCGATAAACTCATCTTT. This translates into CALGVSTLPAGGYLGGRPTDKLIF.

This chain connects TRDV2 to TRDJ3, with 7 bases that match TRDD3. In the absence of a J gene in TCRdb, the DNA was matched to germline to assign it here. Germline lookup yields CDR1 GEAIGNYY and CDR2 EKD. Trimming removed 3 bases from V and 0 bases from J; junction bases left unmatched: 7. There are 18 residues in the CDR3. In nucleotides, the CDR3 is TGTGCCTGTGACGTTATGGGGGACAGCTCCTGGGACACCCGACAGATGTTTTTC. Translated, it gives CACDVMGDSSWDTRQMFF.

As concerns this clone: TCRdb has a much larger clone's protein, which differs at residue 7 from the translation of this DNA, likely because of a read error; what is shown is the protein translated from the DNA. The chain has TRDV2 and TRDJ3; possibly TRDD3 for D (6 bases). TCRdb lists no J gene, so it was determined here by aligning the DNA to germline. V dropped 3 bases and J dropped 0 bases, with 8 bases sitting between them. Germline CDR1 GEAIGNYY, CDR2 EKD. This CDR3 has 16 residues. CDR3 DNA sequence: TGTGCCTGTGACGGGATATGCTCCTGGGACACCCGACAGATGTTTTTC. Translating gives CACDGICSWDTRQMFF.

To note about this clone: A read error is likely here: a far larger clone is one base away. The V gene is TRDV2, the J gene TRDJ3; 9 bases line up with TRDD3. TCRdb records no J gene; here it was assigned by comparing the DNA to germline. The CDR3 covers 19 residues. The V gene's germline CDR1 is GEAIGNYY and CDR2 EKD. The CDR3 protein is CAYDLTGGQSSWDTRQMFF. Written as DNA, the CDR3 is TGTGCCTATGACCTTACTGGGGGACAAAGCTCCTGGGACACCCGACAGATGTTTTTC.

This clone is large within its sample. Other DNA sequences in the sample encode the same CDR3. The rearrangement links TRDV2 to TRDJ3; 9 bases fit TRDD3. J was trimmed by 0 bases and V by 0 bases; bases with no gene match: 14. Germline values: CDR1 GEAIGNYY, CDR2 EKD. CDR3 length: 22 amino acids. The DNA for the CDR3 is TGTGCCTGTGACACCGCGGGTACTGGGGGACACAGGAGCTCCTGGGACACCCGACAGATGTTTTTC. Protein product: CACDTAGTGGHRSSWDTRQMFF.

For this clone: TCRdb attributes to this sequence the protein of a much larger clone, which differs from the DNA translation at residue 10; a read error is likely, and the protein displayed is translated from the DNA. The J gene is TRDJ2, the V gene TRDV2; the D gene is possibly TRDD3 (6 bases). Here the J gene was assigned by germline matching of the DNA, as TCRdb has none. CDR3 length: 14 residues. Per germline, CDR1 GEAIGNYY and CDR2 EKD. CDR3 region: CACDTWGLTEQLFF. CDR3 coding DNA: TGTGCCTGTGACACCTGGGGATTGACAGAACAACTCTTCTTT.

This clone occurred a few times. It differs at one base from a far larger clone, so likely a read error. The chain joins TRAV29/DV5 to TRDJ1; 7 bases map to TRDD3. CDR1 is NSMFDY and CDR2 is ISSIKDK in the germline V gene. CDR3 length: 17 amino acids. The CDR3 bases are TGTGCAGCAAAGCTCCCTTTGGGGGAAGGGGACACCGATAAACCCATCTTT. It codes for CAAKLPLGEGDTDKPIF.

Concerning this clone: A single base is all that separates this from a far larger clone, so a read error is likely. This specimen includes other DNA sequences encoding the same CDR3. The chain has TRDV2 and TRDJ3, with TRDD3 matching over 12 bases. No J gene was available from TCRdb, and it was assigned here by a germline match of the DNA. This CDR3 comprises 18 residues. CDR1 and CDR2 from the germline V gene are GEAIGNYY and EKD. CDR3 in amino acids: CACDNTGGYSWDTRQMFF. CDR3 sequence (DNA): TGTGCCTGTGACAATACTGGGGGATACTCCTGGGATACCCGACAGATGTTTTTC.

The rearrangement uses TRDV2 and TRDJ3; TRDD3 agrees at 9 bases. No J segment appears in TCRdb, so it was assigned here by matching the sequence to germline. There are 18 residues in the CDR3. Trimming at V came to 0 bases and at J to 2 bases, leaving 4 bases not matched to a gene. CDR1 is GEAIGNYY, CDR2 EKD, per germline. CDR3 nucleotide sequence: TGTGCCTGTGACACCGTGGTGGGGGATACCTGGGACACCCGACAGATGTTTTTC. Translated: CACDTVVGDTWDTRQMFF.

This clone was detected once. A much larger clone lies a single base off, so this may be a read error. The chain combines TRDV2 with TRDJ1; 9 bases map to TRDD3. TCRdb carries no J gene annotation; the J gene was assigned here by matching the DNA with germline. Germline V gene data show CDR1 as GEAIGNYY and CDR2 as EKD. J was trimmed by 5 bases and V by 3 bases; bases with no gene match: 6. CDR3 size: 14 residues. The CDR3 loop reads CACDYWGSMDKLIF. DNA for the CDR3: TGTGCCTGTGACTACTGGGGGAGTATGGATAAACTCATCTTT.

This clone was detected a few times. A far bigger clonotype differs at one base, so this is likely a read error. This rearrangement joins TRDV2 to TRDJ1, with 10 bases aligning to TRDD3. The germline gives CDR1 GEAIGNYY, CDR2 EKD. The CDR3 is 15 amino acids. V gave up 4 bases and J gave up 3 bases; unmatched junction bases: 7. Here the CDR3 reads CACDLLGDIADKLIF. Written as DNA, the CDR3 is TGTGCCTGTGATCTTCTGGGGGATATAGCCGATAAACTCATCTTT.

In this sample, this clone turned up once. A far larger clone is a single base away, which makes a read error likely. This rearrangement joins TRDV2 to TRDJ3, with D possibly TRDD3 on 6 matching bases. As TCRdb names no J gene, one was assigned here on the basis of a DNA match to germline. From germline, CDR1 is GEAIGNYY and CDR2 EKD. V lost 2 bases, J lost 0 bases, and 16 bases lay in between. CDR3 size: 19 residues. The CDR3 bases are TGTGCCTGTGACATTTTACCGGGGGACAGCTCCTGGGACACCCGACAGATGTTTTTC. This codes for CACDILPGDSSWDTRQMFF.

Comment on this clone: This sequence is one base from a far larger clone and is likely a read error. The V gene is TRDV2, the J gene TRDJ3; 10 bases match TRDD3. The J gene was missing in TCRdb and was found by matching the end of the DNA to germline. The V gene's germline CDR1 is GEAIGNYY and CDR2 EKD. The CDR3 runs 18 residues. The J segment lost 1 base and the V segment lost 3 bases, leaving 5 bases of the junction unmatched. The CDR3 DNA reads as TGTGCCTGTGACGTACTGGGGGATTCGTCCTGGGACACCCGACAGATGTTTTTC. Translating it yields CACDVLGDSSWDTRQMFF.

This clone counts as medium-sized. V and J are TRDV2 and TRDJ3; 9 bases are a match to TRDD3. The J gene, absent from TCRdb, was called here by matching the DNA to germline. The CDR3 totals 19 residues. The germline CDR1 and CDR2 sequences are GEAIGNYY and EKD. With 5 bases clipped from V and 0 bases from J, the junction kept 10 bases outside the gene matches. The CDR3 DNA reads TGTGCCTGTGGAGCTTGTACTGGGGGACTCTCCTGGGACACCCGACAGATGTTTTTC. This gives the protein CACGACTGGLSWDTRQMFF.

Comments on this clone: This likely stems from a read error, as it lies one base from a far larger clone. Other DNA sequences of this sample code for an identical CDR3. J is TRDJ1 and V is TRDV1; 9 bases agree with TRDD3. The J gene, left out of TCRdb, was set here by checking the DNA against germline. The length of the CDR3 is 23 residues. With V trimmed by 8 bases and J by 2 bases, 33 bases remained unmatched. Germline V gene lookup returns CDR1 TSWWSYY and CDR2 QGS. CDR3 residues: CALLVPARVLGDTERLGTDKLIF. CDR3 coding DNA: TGTGCTCTTCTGGTTCCGGCCAGGGTACTTGGGGATACGGAGCGACTAGGTACCGATAAACTCATCTTT.

Of note for this clone: It is likely a read error: a sequence one base away is far more abundant. No J gene was named, though the V gene is TRDV2; the listed D gene, TRDD3, was not tested against the DNA. Per germline, CDR1 GEAIGNYY and CDR2 EKD. CDR3 length equals 15 residues. For the CDR3, the DNA is TGTGCCTGTGACAGTCTTACTGGGGGAGCAGCACAACACTTCTTT. It encodes CACDSLTGGAAQHFF.

As concerns this clone: For this DNA, TCRdb reports the protein of a much larger clone, which diverges at residue 11, most likely from a read error; the protein presented here is translated directly from the DNA. A V gene of TRDV2 was called, but no J gene was assigned. CDR1 GEAIGNYY and CDR2 EKD come from the germline V gene. The length of the CDR3 is 13 residues. CDR3 nucleotides: TGTGCCTGTGACACCTGGGACACCCGACAGCTGTTTTTC. This codes for CACDTWDTRQLFF.

As regards this clone: A far bigger clonotype differs at one base, so this is likely a read error. The rearrangement joins TRDV1 to TRDJ1, with 11 bases that match TRDD3. The J gene is not listed in TCRdb, so it was assigned here from a DNA match to germline. The CDR3 is made up of 24 amino acids. The germline CDR1 and CDR2 sequences are TSWWSYY and QGS. CDR3 amino acids: CALGVSTLPAGGYLGGRPTNKLIF. The CDR3 DNA is TGTGCTCTTGGGGTCTCCACCCTTCCAGCTGGGGGATACCTGGGCGGTCGGCCCACCAATAAACTCATCTTT.

About this clone itself: TCRdb's protein, taken from a much larger clone, differs from this DNA's translation at residue 3, likely owing to a read error; the protein displayed comes from the DNA. The rearrangement joins TRDV2 to TRDJ3; D remains unclear. No J gene was available from TCRdb, and it was assigned here by a germline match of the DNA. Germline V CDR1 and CDR2: GEAIGNYY, EKD. This CDR3 is 13 amino acids long. In DNA form, the CDR3 reads TGTGCCCGTGACACCTGGGACACCCGACAGATGTTTTTC. Translating gives CARDTWDTRQMFF.

Note on this clone: TCRdb has a much larger clone's protein, which differs at residue 7 from the translation of this DNA, likely because of a read error; what is shown is the protein translated from the DNA. V is TRDV1 and J is TRDJ1; 7 positions agree with TRDD3. The J gene is not listed in TCRdb, so it was assigned here from a DNA match to germline. V was pared by 5 bases and J by 1 base, with 22 bases of the junction left unmatched. The length of the CDR3 is 20 residues. The germline gives CDR1 TSWWSYY, CDR2 QGS. CDR3 DNA: TGTGCTCTTGGGCCTGGGGAGCGTACTGGGGATCGCACCCCCACCGATAAACTCATCTTT. Translation: CALGPGERTGDRTPTDKLIF.

This clone has just a few counts. One base separates it from a far larger clone, so it is likely a read error. The chain recombines TRDV2 with TRDJ1; 11 bases map to TRDD3. Germline V lookup: CDR1 GEAIGNYY, CDR2 EKD. The CDR3 runs to 13 residues. CDR3 amino acids: CACYTGGYDKLIF. The CDR3 DNA reads as TGTGCCTGTTACACTGGGGGATACGATAAACTCATCTTT.